This TCR beta chain was observed in a study of blood T cell repertoires in COVID-19. Turning to the study itself: The origin of the acute and convalescent COVID-19 samples was the United States, Italy and Spain. PBMCs, B-cell-depleted T cells, or T cells were the source of the cDNA or gDNA that made up the material.

CDR1 and CDR2 (germline): WSHSY, SAAADI. V gave up 2 bases and J gave up 4 bases, with 8 bases separating them. The CDR3 runs to 13 residues. Authors' methods: Amplification of reference gene primers was used by the study to estimate nucleated cell counts. Profiling relied on immunoSEQ multiplex PCR, and the TCRdb table lists in-frame clones only, not all of them. For V, J and clone size, that table is used; D and trimming come from the DNA. The data show under 200,000 clones, 80% to 90% seen once. The chain combines TRBV10-2 with TRBJ1-2; no reliable D call. The TCR originated in a woman between 65 and 79 years old with acute or convalescent COVID-19. Sequencing was carried out using peripheral blood. CDR3: CASSEGQIYGYTF. CDR3 bases: TGCGCCAGCAGTGAGGGGCAGATCTATGGCTACACCTTC.